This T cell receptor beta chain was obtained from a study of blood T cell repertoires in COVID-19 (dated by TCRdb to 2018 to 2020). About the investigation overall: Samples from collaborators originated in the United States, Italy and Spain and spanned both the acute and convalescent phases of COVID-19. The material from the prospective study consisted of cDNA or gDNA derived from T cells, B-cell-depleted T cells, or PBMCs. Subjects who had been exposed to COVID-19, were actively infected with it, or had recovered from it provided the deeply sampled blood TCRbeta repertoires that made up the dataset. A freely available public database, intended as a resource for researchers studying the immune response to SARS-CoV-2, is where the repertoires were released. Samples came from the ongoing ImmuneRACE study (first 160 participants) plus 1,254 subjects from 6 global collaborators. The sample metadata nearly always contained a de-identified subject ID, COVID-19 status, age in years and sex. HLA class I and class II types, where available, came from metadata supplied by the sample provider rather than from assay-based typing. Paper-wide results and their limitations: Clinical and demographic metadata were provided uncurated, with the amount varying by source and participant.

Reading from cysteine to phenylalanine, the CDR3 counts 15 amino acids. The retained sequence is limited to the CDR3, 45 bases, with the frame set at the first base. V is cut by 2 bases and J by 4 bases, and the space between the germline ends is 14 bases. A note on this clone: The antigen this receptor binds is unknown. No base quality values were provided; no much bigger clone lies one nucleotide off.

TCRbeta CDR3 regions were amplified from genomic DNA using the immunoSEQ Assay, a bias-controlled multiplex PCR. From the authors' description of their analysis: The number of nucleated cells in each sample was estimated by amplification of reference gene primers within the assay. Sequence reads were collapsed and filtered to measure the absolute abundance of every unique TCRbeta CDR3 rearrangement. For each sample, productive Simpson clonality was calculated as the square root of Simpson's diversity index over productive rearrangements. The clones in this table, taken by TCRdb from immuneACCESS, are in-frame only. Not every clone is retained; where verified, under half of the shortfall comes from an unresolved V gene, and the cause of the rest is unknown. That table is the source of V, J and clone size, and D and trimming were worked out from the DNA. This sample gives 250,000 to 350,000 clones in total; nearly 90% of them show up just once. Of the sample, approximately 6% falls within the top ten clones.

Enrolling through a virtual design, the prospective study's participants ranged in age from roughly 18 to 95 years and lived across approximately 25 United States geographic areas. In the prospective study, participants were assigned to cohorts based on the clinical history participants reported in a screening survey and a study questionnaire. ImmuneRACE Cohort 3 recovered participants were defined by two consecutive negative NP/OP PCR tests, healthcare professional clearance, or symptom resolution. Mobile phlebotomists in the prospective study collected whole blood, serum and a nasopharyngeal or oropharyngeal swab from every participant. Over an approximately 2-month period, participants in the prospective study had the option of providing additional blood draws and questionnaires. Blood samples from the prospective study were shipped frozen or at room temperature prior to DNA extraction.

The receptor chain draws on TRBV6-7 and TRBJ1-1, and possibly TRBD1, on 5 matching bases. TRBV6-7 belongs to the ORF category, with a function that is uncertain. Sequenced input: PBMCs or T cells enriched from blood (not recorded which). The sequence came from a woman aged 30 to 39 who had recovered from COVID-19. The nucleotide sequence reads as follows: TGTGCCAGCAGTTACGGGTTCTTGGGGGGCACTGAAGCTTTCTTT. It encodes CASSYGFLGGTEAFF.